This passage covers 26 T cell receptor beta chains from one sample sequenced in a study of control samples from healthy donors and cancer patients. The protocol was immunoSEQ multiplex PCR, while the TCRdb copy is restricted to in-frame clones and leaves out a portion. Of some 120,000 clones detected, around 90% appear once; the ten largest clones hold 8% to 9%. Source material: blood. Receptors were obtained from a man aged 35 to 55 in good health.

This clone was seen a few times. The CDR3 DNA sequence: TGTGCCAGCAGTTTGACGGAAAATGAAAAACTGTTTTTT. This gives the protein CASSLTENEKLFF. The V and J genes are TRBV6-2 or TRBV6-3 and TRBJ1-4; unclear D gene. The V end was cut by 4 bases, the J end by 5 bases, with 8 bases between. The germline V gene has CDR1 MNHEY and CDR2 SVGEGT. The CDR3 covers 13 residues.

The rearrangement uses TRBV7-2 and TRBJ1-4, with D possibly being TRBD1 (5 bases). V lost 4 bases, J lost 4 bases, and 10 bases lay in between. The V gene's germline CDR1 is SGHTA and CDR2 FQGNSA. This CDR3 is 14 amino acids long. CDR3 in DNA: TGTGCCAGCAGCTCGGACATCCATAATGAAAAACTGTTTTTT. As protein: CASSSDIHNEKLFF.

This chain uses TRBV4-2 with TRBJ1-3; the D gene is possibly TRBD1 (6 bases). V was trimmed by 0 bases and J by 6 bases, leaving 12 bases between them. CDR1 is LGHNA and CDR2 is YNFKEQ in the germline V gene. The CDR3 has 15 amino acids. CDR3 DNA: TGTGCCAGCAGCCAAGATCCGAGGACAGCAAACACCATATATTTT. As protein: CASSQDPRTANTIYF.

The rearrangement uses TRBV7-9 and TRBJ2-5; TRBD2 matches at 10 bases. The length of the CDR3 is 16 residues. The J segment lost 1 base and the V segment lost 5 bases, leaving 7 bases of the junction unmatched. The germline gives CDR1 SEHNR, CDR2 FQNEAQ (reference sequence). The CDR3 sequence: CASSRSLAGAQETQYF. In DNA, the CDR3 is TGTGCCAGCAGCAGAAGTCTAGCGGGGGCCCAAGAGACCCAGTACTTC.

CDR3 DNA: TGCGCCAGCAGCTTGGTACAGAACACCGGGGAGCTGTTTTTT. Its translation: CASSLVQNTGELFF. The rearrangement links TRBV5-1 to TRBJ2-2; D gene ambiguous. The V gene lost 0 bases and the J gene lost 1 base, with 4 bases spanning the gap. Germline V gene sequence: CDR1 SGHRS, CDR2 YFSETQ. The CDR3 has 14 amino acids.

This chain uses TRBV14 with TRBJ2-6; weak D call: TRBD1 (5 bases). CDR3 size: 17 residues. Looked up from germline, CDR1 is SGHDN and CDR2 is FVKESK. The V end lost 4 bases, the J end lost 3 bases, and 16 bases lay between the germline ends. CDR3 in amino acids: CASSRSLGDFGANVLTF. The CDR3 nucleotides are TGTGCCAGCAGCCGCTCGTTAGGGGATTTTGGGGCCAACGTCCTGACTTTC. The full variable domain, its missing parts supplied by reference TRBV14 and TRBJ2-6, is EAGVTQFPSHSVIEKGQTVTLRCDPISGHDNLYWYRRVMGKEIKFLLHFVKESKQDESGMPNNRFLAERTGGTYSTLKVQPAELEDSGVYFCASSRSLGDFGANVLTFGAGSRLTVL.

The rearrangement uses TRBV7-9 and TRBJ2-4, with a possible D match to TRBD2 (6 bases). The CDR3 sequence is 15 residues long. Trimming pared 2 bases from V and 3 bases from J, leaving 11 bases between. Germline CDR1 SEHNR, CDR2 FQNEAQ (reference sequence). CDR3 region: CASSLFGGIKNIQYF. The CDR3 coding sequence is TGTGCCAGCAGCTTATTTGGAGGGATCAAAAACATTCAGTACTTC.

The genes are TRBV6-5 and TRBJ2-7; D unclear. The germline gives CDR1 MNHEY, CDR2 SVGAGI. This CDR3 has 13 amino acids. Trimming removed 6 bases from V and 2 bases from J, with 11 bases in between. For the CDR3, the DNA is TGTGCCAGCAGACTGTGGAACACCTACGAGCAGTACTTC. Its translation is CASRLWNTYEQYF.

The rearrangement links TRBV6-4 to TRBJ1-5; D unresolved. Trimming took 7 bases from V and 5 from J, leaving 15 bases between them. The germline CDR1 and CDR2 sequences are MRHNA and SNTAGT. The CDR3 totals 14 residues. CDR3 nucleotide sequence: TGTGCCAGCACCTCGGGCACCCCGTATCAGCCCCAGCATTTT. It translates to CASTSGTPYQPQHF.

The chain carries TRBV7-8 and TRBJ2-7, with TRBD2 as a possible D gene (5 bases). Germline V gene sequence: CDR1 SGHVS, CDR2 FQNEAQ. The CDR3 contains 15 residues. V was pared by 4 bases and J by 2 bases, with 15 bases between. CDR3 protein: CASSSDSYATYEQYF. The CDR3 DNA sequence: TGTGCCAGCAGCTCGGACTCCTATGCGACCTACGAGCAGTACTTC.

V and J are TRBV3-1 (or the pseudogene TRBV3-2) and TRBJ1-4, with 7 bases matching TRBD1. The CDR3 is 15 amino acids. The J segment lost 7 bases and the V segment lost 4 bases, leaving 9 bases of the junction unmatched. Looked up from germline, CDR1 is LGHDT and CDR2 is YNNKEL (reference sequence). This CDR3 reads CASSLRQGDTEKLFF. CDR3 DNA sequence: TGTGCCAGCAGCCTTCGACAGGGTGATACTGAAAAACTGTTTTTT.

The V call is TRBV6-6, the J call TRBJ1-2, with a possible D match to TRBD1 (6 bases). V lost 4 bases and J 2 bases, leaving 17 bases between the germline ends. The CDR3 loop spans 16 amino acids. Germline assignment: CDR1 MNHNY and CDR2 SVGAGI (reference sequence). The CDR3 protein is CASSSRDIRGNYGYTF. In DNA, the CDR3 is TGTGCCAGCAGTTCCCGGGACATCCGGGGGAACTATGGCTACACCTTC.

CDR3 sequence: CASSIWNRGNQPQHF. For the CDR3, the DNA is TGTGCCAGTAGTATATGGAACAGGGGCAATCAGCCCCAGCATTTT. V usage is TRBV19 and J usage is TRBJ1-5; D may be TRBD1 (6 bases). Between the trimmed V and J ends, which lost 2 bases and 2 bases, there was a span of 10 bases. There are 15 residues in the CDR3. CDR1 and CDR2 from the germline V gene are LNHDA and SQIVND (reference sequence).

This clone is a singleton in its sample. The DNA of the CDR3 is TGTGCCAGCAGATTTAGCGGGGGGACAGATACGCAGTATTTT. Encoded protein: CASRFSGGTDTQYF. This chain connects TRBV6-5 to TRBJ2-3, with 10 bases fitting TRBD2. V lost 6 bases to trimming and J lost 3 bases; unmatched junction nucleotides: 3. The CDR3 contains 14 residues. CDR1 is MNHEY and CDR2 is SVGAGI in the germline V gene.

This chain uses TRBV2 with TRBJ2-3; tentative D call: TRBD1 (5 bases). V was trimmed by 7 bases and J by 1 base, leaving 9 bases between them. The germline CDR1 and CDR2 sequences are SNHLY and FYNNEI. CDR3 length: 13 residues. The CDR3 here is CASNTGGTDTQYF. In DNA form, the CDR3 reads TGTGCCAGCAATACAGGAGGCACAGATACGCAGTATTTT.

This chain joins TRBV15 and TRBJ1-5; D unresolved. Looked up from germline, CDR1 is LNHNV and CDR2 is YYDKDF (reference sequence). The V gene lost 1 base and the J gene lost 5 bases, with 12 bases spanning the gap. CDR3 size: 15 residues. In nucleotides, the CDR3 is TGTGCCACCAGCAGAGCGGAGGGCTTCGATCAGCCCCAGCATTTT. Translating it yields CATSRAEGFDQPQHF.

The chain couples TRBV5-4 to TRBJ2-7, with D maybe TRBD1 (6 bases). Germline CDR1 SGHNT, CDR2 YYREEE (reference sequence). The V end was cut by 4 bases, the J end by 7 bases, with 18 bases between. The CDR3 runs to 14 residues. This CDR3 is CASSTRGGSWEQYF. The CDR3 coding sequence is TGTGCCAGCAGCACGAGAGGGGGATCATGGGAGCAGTACTTC.

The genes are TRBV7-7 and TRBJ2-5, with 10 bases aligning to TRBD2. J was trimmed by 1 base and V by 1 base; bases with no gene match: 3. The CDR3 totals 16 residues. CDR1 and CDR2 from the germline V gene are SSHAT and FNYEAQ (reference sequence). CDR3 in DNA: TGTGCCAGCAGCTTAGGGAGCGGGGGGGCCCAAGAGACCCAGTACTTC. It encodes CASSLGSGGAQETQYF.

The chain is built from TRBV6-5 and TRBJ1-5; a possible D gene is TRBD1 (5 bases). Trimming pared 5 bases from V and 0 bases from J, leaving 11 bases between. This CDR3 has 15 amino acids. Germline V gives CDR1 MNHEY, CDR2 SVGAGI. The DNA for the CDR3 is TGTGCCAGCAGTAGCCGGGGGAATAGCAATCAGCCCCAGCATTTT. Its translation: CASSSRGNSNQPQHF.

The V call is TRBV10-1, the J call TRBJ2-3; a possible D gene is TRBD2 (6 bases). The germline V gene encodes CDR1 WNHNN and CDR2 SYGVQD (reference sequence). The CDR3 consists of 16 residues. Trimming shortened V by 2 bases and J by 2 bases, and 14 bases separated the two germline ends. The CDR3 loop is CASSEVGSGHTDTQYF. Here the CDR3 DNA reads TGCGCCAGCAGTGAGGTCGGTAGCGGCCACACAGATACGCAGTATTTT.

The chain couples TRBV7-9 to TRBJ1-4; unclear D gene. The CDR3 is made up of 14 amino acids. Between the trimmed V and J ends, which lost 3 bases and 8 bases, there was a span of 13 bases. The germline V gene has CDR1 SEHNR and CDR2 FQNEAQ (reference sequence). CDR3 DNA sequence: TGTGCCAGCAGCTTTGGGCAGAAAGGGGAAAAACTGTTTTTT. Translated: CASSFGQKGEKLFF.

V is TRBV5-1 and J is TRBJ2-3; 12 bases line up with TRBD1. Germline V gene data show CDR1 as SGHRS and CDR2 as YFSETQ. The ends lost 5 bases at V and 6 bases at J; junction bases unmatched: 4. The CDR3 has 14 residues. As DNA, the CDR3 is TGCGCCAGCAGTGGGACAGGGGGCAGGGATACGCAGTATTTT. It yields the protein CASSGTGGRDTQYF. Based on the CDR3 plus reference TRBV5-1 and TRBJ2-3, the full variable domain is KAGVTQTPRYLIKTRGQQVTLSCSPISGHRSVSWYQQTPGQGLQFLFEYFSETQRNKGNFPGRFSGRQFSNSRSEMNVSTLELGDSALYLCASSGTGGRDTQYFGPGTRLTVL.

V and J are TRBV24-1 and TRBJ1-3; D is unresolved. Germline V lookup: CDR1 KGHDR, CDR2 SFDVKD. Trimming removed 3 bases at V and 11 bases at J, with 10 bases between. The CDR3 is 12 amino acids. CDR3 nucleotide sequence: TGTGCCACCAGTGATGACGGATGGCCCATATATTTT. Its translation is CATSDDGWPIYF.

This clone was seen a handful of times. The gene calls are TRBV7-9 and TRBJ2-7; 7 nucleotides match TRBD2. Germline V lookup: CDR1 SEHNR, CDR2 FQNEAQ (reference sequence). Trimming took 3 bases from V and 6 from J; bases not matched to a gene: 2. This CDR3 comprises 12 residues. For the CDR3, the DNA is TGTGCCAGCAGCTTCTGGGGGGGCGAGCAGTACTTC. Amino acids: CASSFWGGEQYF.

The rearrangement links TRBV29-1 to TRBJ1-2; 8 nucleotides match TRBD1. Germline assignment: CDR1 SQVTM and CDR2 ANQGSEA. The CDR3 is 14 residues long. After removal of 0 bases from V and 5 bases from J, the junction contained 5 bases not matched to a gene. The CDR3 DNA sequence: TGCAGCGTTGAAGATTTGAGGACAGGGTATGGCTACACCTTC. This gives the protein CSVEDLRTGYGYTF.

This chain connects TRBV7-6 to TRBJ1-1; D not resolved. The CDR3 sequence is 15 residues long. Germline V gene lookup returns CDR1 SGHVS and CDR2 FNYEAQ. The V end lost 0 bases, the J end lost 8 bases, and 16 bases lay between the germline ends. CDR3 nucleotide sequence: TGTGCCAGCAGCTTAGCATCGCCGGGTGCGGCCGAAGCTTTCTTT. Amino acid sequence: CASSLASPGAAEAFF.